This is a list of T cell receptor beta chains from one sample in a study of shared clonotypes between healthy human individuals. Sequencing was performed with immunoSEQ multiplex PCR; in TCRdb, only in-frame clones are kept and a portion is missing. Of approximately 240,000 clones listed, over 50% were seen once; the top ten hold around 10%. The sequenced material came from memory CD4+ T cells sorted from blood. These receptors originate from a man between 25 and 39 years old in good health. The CDR3 runs from the conserved cysteine through the conserved F or W. A D gene is named only where the DNA matches it firmly. Clone size is stated in some rows and not others, as once, few, many or a class when expanded.

V	D	size	J	CDR3	DNA
TRBV30	NA	NA	TRBJ2-7	CAWKTGPYEQYF	TGTGCCTGGAAGACAGGACCCTACGAGCAGTACTTC
TRBV9	NA	NA	TRBJ2-2	CASSAQTMELFF	TGTGCCAGCAGCGCTCAGACTATGGAGCTGTTTTTT
TRBV2	TRBD1	NA	TRBJ1-2	CASSEDRGDGYTF	TGTGCCAGCAGTGAAGACAGGGGTGATGGCTACACCTTC
TRBV18	NA	NA	TRBJ1-1	CASSSEGTHTEAFF	TGTGCCAGCTCCTCCGAGGGGACCCACACTGAAGCTTTCTTT
TRBV11-2	TRBD1	few	TRBJ1-2	CASSLGGQGIYGYTF	TGTGCCAGCAGCTTAGGTGGACAGGGGATCTATGGCTACACCTTC
TRBV5-1	NA	NA	TRBJ2-1	CASSLRSPSSYNEQFF	TGCGCCAGCAGCTTGCGAAGCCCTAGCTCCTACAATGAGCAGTTCTTC
TRBV7-6	NA	NA	TRBJ2-7	CASSLGDTGISYEQYF	TGTGCCAGCAGCTTGGGGGACACCGGTATCTCCTACGAGCAGTACTTC
TRBV7-2	NA	NA	TRBJ1-1	CASSLNFGTEAFF	TGTGCCAGCAGCTTGAACTTTGGCACTGAAGCTTTCTTT
TRBV28	TRBD1	NA	TRBJ1-1	CASRTRQGRSFF	TGTGCCAGCAGGACAAGACAGGGAAGGTCTTTCTTT
TRBV29-1	NA	many	TRBJ2-7	CSVVPTDRLSSYEQYF	TGCAGCGTTGTTCCTACCGACAGGCTATCCTCCTACGAGCAGTACTTC
TRBV6-1	NA	few	TRBJ1-1	CASRLGTEAFF	TGTGCCAGCAGATTAGGCACTGAAGCTTTCTTT
TRBV25-1	NA	NA	TRBJ2-1	CATRTTFRNEQFF	TGTGCCACCCGGACTACTTTTCGCAATGAGCAGTTCTTC
TRBV7-2	TRBD2	NA	TRBJ2-3	CASSLEGGGSGDTQYF	TGTGCCAGCAGCTTAGAAGGTGGCGGGAGCGGAGATACGCAGTATTTT
TRBV19	NA	NA	TRBJ2-3	CASSTGLGDPSTDTQYF	TGTGCCAGTAGTACCGGCTTGGGCGACCCTTCGACAGATACGCAGTATTTT
TRBV6-1	TRBD2	many	TRBJ2-1	CASSEGSSGRAINEQFF	TGTGCCAGCAGTGAAGGGTCTAGCGGGAGGGCCATCAATGAGCAGTTCTTC
TRBV10-2	TRBD2	many	TRBJ2-7	CASRLGGRADTYEQYF	TGCGCCAGCAGGCTGGGCGGGAGGGCCGACACCTACGAGCAGTACTTC
TRBV5-1	NA	NA	TRBJ1-5	CASSFTGTLNQPQHF	TGCGCCAGCAGCTTTACCGGGACTCTGAATCAGCCCCAGCATTTT
TRBV4-1	TRBD2	NA	TRBJ2-7	CASSQFTPGTSGSEQYF	TGCGCCAGCAGCCAATTTACCCCCGGGACTAGCGGGAGCGAGCAGTACTTC
TRBV30	NA	many	TRBJ2-5	CAWSRRQETQYF	TGTGCCTGGAGTCGCCGGCAAGAGACCCAGTACTTC
TRBV6-5	NA	NA	TRBJ2-7	CASRPDRGLSYEQYF	TGTGCCAGCAGACCCGACAGGGGACTATCCTACGAGCAGTACTTC
TRBV10-3	NA	many	TRBJ2-6	CAISESHSGANVLTF	TGTGCCATCAGTGAGTCTCACTCTGGGGCCAACGTCCTGACTTTC
TRBV28	TRBD1	NA	TRBJ2-1	CASRVPEGAYEQFF	TGTGCCAGCCGAGTCCCAGAGGGGGCCTATGAGCAGTTCTTC
TRBV7-9	NA	NA	TRBJ2-1	CASSLSGYNEQFF	TGTGCCAGCAGCCTTAGCGGATACAATGAGCAGTTCTTC
TRBV4-3	NA	NA	TRBJ2-1	CASSQARGGTGLREQFF	TGCGCCAGCAGCCAAGCTAGGGGGGGTACTGGCCTACGTGAGCAGTTCTTC
TRBV9	TRBD1	NA	TRBJ2-1	CASSVDRTGDYQSSYNEQFF	TGTGCCAGCAGCGTAGATAGGACAGGGGACTACCAGAGCTCCTACAATGAGCAGTTCTTC
TRBV7-3	NA	many	TRBJ2-1	CASSLGSSSYNEQFF	TGTGCCAGCAGCTTGGGGAGTAGCTCCTACAATGAGCAGTTCTTC
TRBV5-5	TRBD1	NA	TRBJ2-7	CASSLGQGTTYF	TGTGCCAGCAGCTTGGGACAGGGAACGACTTACTTC
TRBV11-1	NA	NA	TRBJ2-7	CASSFPRTESSYEQYF	TGTGCCAGCAGCTTTCCTCGGACCGAGAGCTCCTACGAGCAGTACTTC
TRBV5-6	NA	NA	TRBJ2-1	CASSLYLGQLNEQFF	TGTGCCAGCAGCTTGTATTTAGGGCAGTTAAATGAGCAGTTCTTC
TRBV4-1	TRBD2	NA	TRBJ2-1	CASSQDAGTRGLRQFF	TGCGCCAGCAGCCAAGACGCCGGGACTAGAGGGCTTAGGCAGTTCTTC
TRBV7-8	NA	NA	TRBJ1-5	CASSLLAVGRLFQPQHF	TGTGCCAGCAGCTTATTGGCAGTGGGTCGACTTTTTCAGCCCCAGCATTTT
TRBV27	TRBD2	NA	TRBJ2-7	CASSLGGLAGVYEQYF	TGTGCCAGCAGTTTAGGTGGTCTAGCGGGAGTTTACGAGCAGTACTTC
TRBV19	NA	few	TRBJ1-1	CASSIDKNTEAFF	TGTGCCAGTAGTATCGACAAGAACACTGAAGCTTTCTTT
TRBV19	NA	NA	TRBJ1-2	CASSEDGPPASSYYTF	TGTGCCAGTAGCGAGGACGGGCCGCCGGCATCATCGTACTACACCTTC
TRBV10-2	TRBD2	NA	TRBJ2-7	CASRGTGLAREQYF	TGCGCCAGCAGGGGAACAGGACTAGCGAGAGAGCAGTACTTC
TRBV4-3	NA	NA	TRBJ2-2	CASSQGARTGTDTGELFF	TGCGCCAGCAGCCAAGGGGCAAGAACCGGGACGGACACCGGGGAGCTGTTTTTT
TRBV7-2	TRBD1	NA	TRBJ1-4	CASSATGYEKLFF	TGTGCCAGCAGCGCGACAGGGTATGAAAAACTGTTTTTT
TRBV5-8	TRBD2	NA	TRBJ2-1	CASSQDLAGGGSTYNEQFF	TGTGCCAGCAGCCAAGATTTAGCGGGAGGGGGATCCACCTACAATGAGCAGTTCTTC
TRBV4-1	NA	NA	TRBJ2-5	CASSQVQTSRPETQYF	TGCGCCAGCAGCCAAGTACAAACTAGCCGCCCGGAGACCCAGTACTTC
TRBV7-2	TRBD2	few	TRBJ2-1	CASSLSLAGKQFF	TGTGCCAGCAGCCTATCACTAGCGGGAAAGCAGTTCTTC
TRBV7-9	NA	few	TRBJ2-5	CASSPEVFGQETQYF	TGTGCCAGCAGCCCAGAGGTATTCGGACAGGAGACCCAGTACTTC
TRBV28	NA	few	TRBJ2-7	CATGLSYEQYF	TGTGCTACAGGACTCTCCTACGAGCAGTACTTC
TRBV7-7	NA	NA	TRBJ2-2	CASSSRVPPDPLRGELFF	TGTGCTAGCAGCAGCCGGGTACCTCCCGATCCCCTCCGGGGGGAGCTGTTTTTT
TRBV19	NA	NA	TRBJ2-2	CASTPSRPGELFF	TGTGCCAGTACGCCCTCTCGCCCCGGGGAGCTGTTTTTT
TRBV4-3	NA	NA	TRBJ2-1	CASSQAGAYNEQFF	TGCGCCAGCAGCCAAGCGGGAGCGTACAATGAGCAGTTCTTC
TRBV7-2	TRBD2	many	TRBJ2-1	CASSLGQTSVRFF	TGTGCCAGCAGCTTAGGCCAAACTAGCGTTCGGTTCTTC